The 26 T cell receptor beta chains reported below all come from one sample, sequenced in a study of cytomegalovirus exposure and HLA in healthy donors. In the PCR, 60 Vbeta and 13 Jbeta primers were used. Data came from immunoSEQ multiplex PCR; TCRdb stores just in-frame clones and leaves some out. The sample has over 130,000 clones, over 75% seen once. The sample was PBMCs. Receptor source: a woman aged 40-49 years in good health and CMV-seronegative.

The rearrangement links TRBV30 to TRBJ1-3, with D possibly being TRBD1 (5 bases). Deletions cut 4 bases from V and 1 base from J, with 14 bases between. CDR1 and CDR2 from the germline V gene are GTSNPN and SVGIG (reference sequence). The CDR3 is 15 residues long. The CDR3 nucleotides read TGTGCCTGGACTCGACAACAGGCTTCTGGAAACACCATATATTTT. Translating it yields CAWTRQQASGNTIYF.

The CDR3 bases are TGTGCCAGCAGTGCCATGACTAGCTCCTACGAGCAGTACTTC. As protein: CASSAMTSSYEQYF. The chain is built from TRBV6-1 and TRBJ2-7; TRBD2 might be the D (6 bases). Germline values: CDR1 MNHNS, CDR2 SASEGT. This CDR3 has 14 residues. Trimming removed 4 bases from V and 0 bases from J, with 10 bases in between.

V is TRBV9 and J is TRBJ1-5, with 7 bases fitting TRBD1. The CDR3 has 17 residues. Germline V gives CDR1 SGDLS, CDR2 YYNGEE. J was trimmed by 0 bases and V by 4 bases; bases with no gene match: 10. Here the CDR3 reads CASSKTGDGYSNQPQHF. As DNA, the CDR3 is TGTGCCAGCAGCAAAACAGGGGACGGGTATAGCAATCAGCCCCAGCATTTT. Full variable domain (remainder filled in from reference TRBV9 and TRBJ1-5): DSGVTQTPKHLITATGQRVTLRCSPRSGDLSVYWYQQSLDQGLQFLIQYYNGEERAKGNILERFSAQQFPDLHSELNLSSLELGDSALYFCASSKTGDGYSNQPQHFGDGTRLSIL.

The chain carries TRBV30 and TRBJ2-1; the match to TRBD2 covers 7 bases. The CDR3 is 16 amino acids. With 0 bases clipped from V and 3 bases from J, the junction kept 8 bases outside the gene matches. The germline V gene has CDR1 GTSNPN and CDR2 SVGIG (reference sequence). As DNA, the CDR3 is TGTGCCTGGAGTGTACGTGGGGGAGGGCTCTACAATGAGCAGTTCTTC. Its protein is CAWSVRGGGLYNEQFF. The whole variable domain, filled in from reference TRBV30 and TRBJ2-1, reads SQTIHQWPATLVQPVGSPLSLECTVEGTSNPNLYWYRQAAGRGLQLLFYSVGIGQISSEVPQNLSASRPQDRQFILSSKKLLLSDSGFYLCAWSVRGGGLYNEQFFGPGTRLTVL.

CDR3 coding DNA: TGTGCCAGCAGCCGAGTGGGAGGAGAGACCCAGTACTTC. Translation gives CASSRVGGETQYF. The V call is TRBV27, the J call TRBJ2-5; TRBD2 might be the D (6 bases). The V end lost 6 bases, the J end lost 4 bases, and 12 bases lay between the germline ends. The CDR3 sequence is 13 residues long. Germline V lookup: CDR1 MNHEY, CDR2 SMNVEV (reference sequence).

This clone was counted once. One end of the junction fails to match germline, which may point to a read error. V and J are TRBV7-9 and TRBJ2-2; TRBD2 aligns across 9 bases. The CDR3 length is 15 residues. CDR1 and CDR2 (germline): SEHNR, FQNEAQ (reference sequence). The DNA for the CDR3 is TGTTCCAGCAGCTTGGTTGCGGGAGGGTCCGGGGAGCTGTTTTTT. Its protein is CSSSLVAGGSGELFF.

This sequence joins TRBV6-5 and TRBJ2-1; 9 bases are a match to TRBD2. CDR3 length equals 15 residues. The J segment lost 0 bases and the V segment lost 3 bases, leaving 0 bases of the junction unmatched. Germline-derived CDR1 and CDR2 are MNHEY and SVGAGI. This CDR3 is CASSYSGSSYNEQFF. For the CDR3, the DNA is TGTGCCAGCAGTTATAGCGGGAGCTCCTACAATGAGCAGTTCTTC.

The CDR3 region is CASSRPSSGRGSEQFF. The CDR3 coding sequence is TGCGCCAGCAGCCGTCCGTCTAGCGGGAGGGGGAGTGAGCAGTTCTTC. The V gene is TRBV4-1, the J gene TRBJ2-1; 12 bases are shared with TRBD2. Germline CDR1 reads MGHRA; CDR2 reads YSYEKL. The CDR3 sequence is 16 residues long. Losses at the gene ends were 4 bases for V and 9 bases for J; bases not matched to a gene: 10.

The rearrangement links TRBV4-1 to TRBJ2-1; 14 bases map to TRBD2. Trimming at V came to 2 bases and at J to 6 bases, leaving 9 bases not matched to a gene. Germline lookup yields CDR1 MGHRA and CDR2 YSYEKL. CDR3 length equals 18 residues. The CDR3 DNA reads TGCGCCAGCAGCCAAATTTCAGGGACTAGCGGGAGAGGCAATGAGCAGTTCTTC. As protein: CASSQISGTSGRGNEQFF.

CDR3: CASSRAGTGTEAFF. DNA for the CDR3: TGCGCCAGCAGCCGGGCGGGGACGGGCACTGAAGCTTTCTTT. The chain combines TRBV5-1 with TRBJ1-1; TRBD1 is a possible D gene (5 bases). The germline V and J ends were trimmed by 4 bases and 4 bases, with 14 bases remaining between them. The V gene's germline CDR1 is SGHRS and CDR2 YFSETQ. The length of the CDR3 is 14 residues.

The V call is TRBV5-1, the J call TRBJ2-1; D possibly corresponds to TRBD2 (6 bases). The V end lost 0 bases, the J end lost 10 bases, and 14 bases lay between the germline ends. The germline gives CDR1 SGHRS, CDR2 YFSETQ. The CDR3 runs to 14 residues. The CDR3 reads CASSLGGGTPEQFF. The CDR3 DNA reads as TGCGCCAGCAGCTTGGGTGGGGGGACTCCCGAGCAGTTCTTC.

The chain is built from TRBV6-1 and TRBJ2-5, with 11 bases fitting TRBD2. The assigned J gene may be wrong: the sequence end matches TRBJ2-7 better. Germline loops: CDR1 MNHNS, CDR2 SASEGT. This CDR3 is 14 amino acids long. The CDR3 DNA reads as TGTGCCAGCAGTGGAACTAGCGGGGGTTACGAGCAGTACTTC. It translates to CASSGTSGGYEQYF.

The rearrangement joins TRBV30 to TRBJ2-7, with unresolved D. Germline lookup yields CDR1 GTSNPN and CDR2 SVGIG (reference sequence). V lost 3 bases and J 2 bases, leaving 8 bases between the germline ends. The CDR3 sequence is 12 residues long. In DNA form, the CDR3 reads TGTGCCTGGAGACCTTACACCTACGAGCAGTACTTC. It codes for CAWRPYTYEQYF.

The DNA of the CDR3 is TGTGCCAGCAGTCCAACCTACGAGCAGTACTTC. Its translation is CASSPTYEQYF. The rearrangement joins TRBV27 to TRBJ2-7, with D unclear. Germline V gene lookup returns CDR1 MNHEY and CDR2 SMNVEV (reference sequence). V lost 5 bases, J lost 2 bases, and 4 bases lay in between. The CDR3 extends over 11 amino acids.

The genes are TRBV5-6 and TRBJ2-7; 8 bases fit TRBD1. V trimming: 3 bases; J trimming: 4 bases; junction bases outside the gene matches: 9. This CDR3 region has 15 residues. Germline loops: CDR1 SGHDT, CDR2 YYEEEE. Here the CDR3 reads CASSSADRVWYEQYF. In DNA, the CDR3 is TGTGCCAGCAGCTCCGCGGACAGGGTTTGGTACGAGCAGTACTTC.

This clone came up once. This chain connects TRBV30 to TRBJ1-5, with D perhaps matching TRBD1 (6 bases). CDR3 size: 15 residues. The V and J ends lost 2 bases and 2 bases respectively, with 13 bases between them. CDR1 is GTSNPN, CDR2 SVGIG, per germline (reference sequence). The CDR3, as DNA: TGTGCCTGGAGTCGGGGGGAGGGGGGCAATCAGCCCCAGCATTTT. Encoded protein: CAWSRGEGGNQPQHF. The full variable domain, in which reference TRBV30 and TRBJ1-5 provide the parts outside the CDR3, is SQTIHQWPATLVQPVGSPLSLECTVEGTSNPNLYWYRQAAGRGLQLLFYSVGIGQISSEVPQNLSASRPQDRQFILSSKKLLLSDSGFYLCAWSRGEGGNQPQHFGDGTRLSIL.

The V and J genes are TRBV5-3 and TRBJ2-7; D perhaps matches TRBD2 (6 bases). TRBV5-3 is designated an ORF whose function remains uncertain. Deletions cut 4 bases from V and 5 bases from J, with 25 bases between. The CDR3 consists of 17 residues. CDR3 coding DNA: TGTGCCAGAAGCCCTGTCCCCGGGAGAGCAGGGCCTGACGAGCAGTACTTC. Translation: CARSPVPGRAGPDEQYF.

The CDR3, as DNA: TGTGCCAGCAGCTTTGCCCTAGGTGGGTTTGATTTTGTTAGCGACAATGAGCAGTTCTTC. Protein product: CASSFALGGFDFVSDNEQFF. V is TRBV12-1 and J is TRBJ2-1; the D call in the table, TRBD2, was not verified against the DNA. TRBV12-1 is a pseudogene locus. The CDR3 loop spans 20 amino acids.

The chain employs TRBV6-6 and TRBJ2-5; weak D call: TRBD2 (6 bases). The CDR3 extends over 15 amino acids. Germline V lookup: CDR1 MNHNY, CDR2 SVGAGI (reference sequence). V gave up 6 bases and J gave up 2 bases, with 16 bases separating them. The CDR3 DNA follows: TGTGCCAGCAGGGACTATCGCCCCGCGCAAGAGACCCAGTACTTC. This sequence encodes CASRDYRPAQETQYF.

The rearrangement links TRBV6-1 to TRBJ2-7, with 7 nucleotides matching TRBD1. Looked up from germline, CDR1 is MNHNS and CDR2 is SASEGT. The trim removed 2 bases at V and 0 bases at J, leaving 7 bases unmatched. CDR3 length: 16 amino acids. Here the CDR3 reads CASSEFVGGSSYEQYF. DNA of the CDR3: TGTGCCAGCAGTGAATTTGTAGGGGGCAGCTCCTACGAGCAGTACTTC.

The J gene is TRBJ1-1, the V gene TRBV7-9; TRBD1 matches at 7 bases. Per germline, CDR1 SEHNR and CDR2 FQNEAQ (reference sequence). The CDR3 totals 15 residues. V trimming: 2 bases; J trimming: 2 bases; junction bases outside the gene matches: 5. Here the CDR3 DNA reads TGTGCCAGCAGCTTAACCGGGACAGCTAACACTGAAGCTTTCTTT. Residues: CASSLTGTANTEAFF.

The chain couples TRBV7-9 to TRBJ2-3, with TRBD2 identical over 8 bases. J gave up 2 bases and V 5 bases, and 9 bases lay outside the gene matches. Germline CDR1 reads SEHNR; CDR2 reads FQNEAQ (reference sequence). This CDR3 spans 16 amino acids. The CDR3 nucleotides read TGTGCCAGCAGCGTCTTGAGAGCGGGAGTCACAGATACGCAGTATTTT. Amino acid sequence: CASSVLRAGVTDTQYF.

The chain uses TRBV4-3 and TRBJ2-2, with 11 bases identical to TRBD2. This CDR3 comprises 13 residues. In germline, CDR1 is LGHNA, CDR2 YSLEER. J was trimmed by 10 bases and V by 3 bases; bases with no gene match: 1. As DNA, the CDR3 is TGCGCCAGCAGCCAGGGACTAGCGGTGGAGCTGTTTTTT. Amino acids: CASSQGLAVELFF.

V gene TRBV5-1 combines with J gene TRBJ1-2, with unresolved D. The CDR3 runs 14 residues. Germline values: CDR1 SGHRS, CDR2 YFSETQ. V lost 3 bases and J lost 7, with 16 bases in between. The CDR3 DNA reads as TGCGCCAGCAGCTCCGAGGACGTGGGGAGTGGCTACACCTTC. Protein product: CASSSEDVGSGYTF.

The gene calls are TRBV7-2 and TRBJ1-3; 7 bases match TRBD1. The CDR3 covers 15 residues. The J segment lost 2 bases and the V segment lost 3 bases, leaving 4 bases of the junction unmatched. The germline V gene has CDR1 SGHTA and CDR2 FQGNSA. The CDR3 DNA follows: TGTGCCAGCAGCTTCTCTACAGGGGCTGGAAACACCATATATTTT. This sequence encodes CASSFSTGAGNTIYF.

The chain combines TRBV11-2 with TRBJ2-2; D possibly corresponds to TRBD2 (7 bases). The CDR3 covers 14 residues. The germline V gene encodes CDR1 SGHAT and CDR2 FQNNGV. V lost 8 bases and J lost 4, with 14 bases in between. The CDR3 region is CASDRGGSTGELFF. The CDR3 DNA is TGTGCCAGCGATAGGGGGGGGAGCACCGGGGAGCTGTTTTTT.